Shown below are 16 T cell receptor beta chains from a single sample sequenced in a study of shared clonotypes between healthy human individuals (dated by TCRdb to about 2020). CD8 naive samples were obtained by positive selection for CCR7 among CD45RO-negative cells, yielding a CD45RA+CCR7+ population from which TemRA cells were excluded. Receptors were amplified or captured by the immunoSEQ multiplex PCR assay. The table comes from immuneACCESS by way of TCRdb, which keeps in-frame sequences with V and J called. Part of the clones is missing from these tables; in studies checked, under half for an unresolved V gene and the rest for unknown reasons. This sample holds some 2 million clones; about 95% were observed only once. 1% to 1.5% of the sample lies in the top ten. Material: naive CD8+ T cells sorted from blood. The cell subset or site label here, explained by the study, means: CD45RA+CCR7+. The receptors here all came from a man aged 18 to 29 in good health.

CDR3 nucleotide sequence: TGTGCCAGCAGCTTAGTGGATAACGCTAACTATGGCTACACCTTC. Translated: CASSLVDNANYGYTF. The rearrangement links TRBV7-9 to TRBJ1-2; D is unresolved. The V gene's germline CDR1 is SEHNR and CDR2 FQNEAQ (reference sequence). The length of the CDR3 is 15 residues. V was cut by 1 base and J by 0 bases, with 9 bases left in between.

This clone came up once. This sequence joins TRBV13 and TRBJ2-5; 9 nucleotides line up with TRBD2. CDR1 and CDR2 (germline): PRHDT, FYEKMQ (reference sequence). Losses at the gene ends were 3 bases for V and 3 bases for J; bases not matched to a gene: 2. The CDR3 consists of 14 residues. CDR3 amino acids: CASSFVAGEETQYF. For the CDR3, the DNA is TGTGCCAGCAGCTTTGTAGCGGGAGAAGAGACCCAGTACTTC. The whole variable domain, remainder taken from reference TRBV13 and TRBJ2-5, is AAGVIQSPRHLIKEKRETATLKCYPIPRHDTVYWYQQGPGQDPQFLISFYEKMQSDKGSIPDRFSAQQFSDYHSELNMSSLELGDSALYFCASSFVAGEETQYFGPGTRLLVL.

The rearrangement uses TRBV27 and TRBJ2-7, with 10 positions matching TRBD1. The V gene's germline CDR1 is MNHEY and CDR2 SMNVEV (reference sequence). J was trimmed by 4 bases and V by 3 bases; bases with no gene match: 12. CDR3 length: 17 amino acids. The CDR3 nucleotides read TGTGCCAGCAGTTTCCTAGGGGTTAGGACAGGGGGGTACGAGCAGTACTTC. Translated: CASSFLGVRTGGYEQYF.

With respect to this clone: Within the sample, other DNA sequences also encode this same CDR3. The rearrangement links TRBV7-9 to TRBJ2-7; the D is unclear. Germline values: CDR1 SEHNR, CDR2 FQNEAQ (reference sequence). V shed 4 bases and J shed 0 bases, with 10 bases lying between them. This CDR3 has 14 amino acids. CDR3 sequence: CASSSVGSSYEQYF. The CDR3 nucleotides are TGTGCCAGCAGCTCCGTGGGCAGCTCCTACGAGCAGTACTTC.

The V and J genes are TRBV6-5 and TRBJ2-1, with D possibly matching TRBD1 (6 bases). V lost 0 bases and J 7 bases, leaving 13 bases between the germline ends. Germline V CDR1 and CDR2: MNHEY, SVGAGI. There are 15 residues in the CDR3. In DNA, the CDR3 is TGTGCCAGCAGTTACTCGACAGAGGGGGTTAATGAGCAGTTCTTC. This encodes CASSYSTEGVNEQFF.

The chain combines TRBV6-5 with TRBJ2-3, with a tentative D call TRBD2 (7 bases). There are 14 residues in the CDR3. Germline values: CDR1 MNHEY, CDR2 SVGAGI. With 0 bases removed from V and 4 bases from J, the gap between germline ends came to 8 bases. This CDR3 is CASSYSRGPDTQYF. The CDR3 nucleotides read TGTGCCAGCAGTTACTCGCGGGGGCCAGATACGCAGTATTTT.

In regard to this clone: This may be a read error, as it is one base from a much larger clone. The same CDR3 arises from other DNA sequences in this sample as well. The chain recombines TRBV5-6 with TRBJ1-1; D gene ambiguous. The CDR3 has 12 amino acids. V was trimmed by 3 bases and J by 1 base, leaving 4 bases between them. The V gene's germline CDR1 is SGHDT and CDR2 YYEEEE. This CDR3 is CASSSGNTEAFF. CDR3 nucleotides: TGTGCCAGCAGCTCTGGGAACACTGAAGCTTTCTTT.

CDR3: CASSPWDRSYEQYF. The CDR3 DNA is TGTGCCAGCAGCCCGTGGGACAGATCCTACGAGCAGTACTTC. This chain joins TRBV9 and TRBJ2-7, with 7 nucleotides matching TRBD1. This CDR3 has 14 residues. CDR1 is SGDLS and CDR2 is YYNGEE in the germline V gene. V lost 4 bases and J lost 1; bases outside the gene matches: 5.

The chain combines TRBV27 with TRBJ2-7; 8 bases map to TRBD1. V lost 10 bases, J lost 0 bases, and 5 bases stayed unmatched. Germline assignment: CDR1 MNHEY and CDR2 SMNVEV (reference sequence). The CDR3 runs 13 residues. CDR3 sequence: CATRGLGSYEQYF. In DNA, the CDR3 is TGTGCCACCAGGGGGCTGGGCTCCTACGAGCAGTACTTC.

The chain has TRBV9 and TRBJ1-2, with D perhaps matching TRBD1 (5 bases). Trimming stripped 8 bases from V and 1 base from J, with 18 bases between. The germline V gene encodes CDR1 SGDLS and CDR2 YYNGEE. The CDR3 covers 15 residues. CDR3 residues: CASANRGGFNYGYTF. CDR3 nucleotide sequence: TGTGCCAGTGCCAACCGGGGGGGATTTAACTATGGCTACACCTTC.

This clone appeared a single time. The rearrangement links TRBV5-1 to TRBJ2-5; the D is unclear. V was clipped by 4 bases and J by 0 bases, with 16 bases between them. The CDR3 is 16 residues long. CDR1 and CDR2 (germline): SGHRS, YFSETQ. CDR3 sequence: CASSPPRRRDQETQYF. The DNA for the CDR3 is TGCGCCAGCAGCCCGCCTCGTCGAAGGGACCAAGAGACCCAGTACTTC.

CDR3: CASSLEEGYEQYF. The CDR3 nucleotides read TGTGCCAGCAGCTTAGAGGAGGGCTACGAGCAGTACTTC. This chain links TRBV13 with TRBJ2-7; D may be TRBD2 (6 bases). This CDR3 region has 13 residues. The V gene's germline CDR1 is PRHDT and CDR2 FYEKMQ (reference sequence). V was pared by 1 base and J by 3 bases, with 7 bases between.

V usage is TRBV5-6 and J usage is TRBJ2-1; TRBD2 matches at 12 bases. V gave up 6 bases and J gave up 7 bases; unmatched junction bases: 8. Germline CDR1 and CDR2: SGHDT and YYEEEE. The CDR3 loop spans 15 amino acids. The CDR3 region has the DNA TGTGCCAGCACCCCCCCTAGCGGGGGGGGAAATGAGCAGTTCTTC. Translating gives CASTPPSGGGNEQFF.

This sequence joins TRBV21-1 and TRBJ1-4. TRBV21-1 is described as a pseudogene. The CDR3 spans 15 residues. The CDR3 here is CASSNGTQGGGKLFF. The CDR3 DNA is TGTGCCAGCAGCAATGGGACACAGGGAGGGGGAAAACTGTTTTTT.

To note about this clone: Additional DNA sequences in this sample encode the identical CDR3. As DNA, the CDR3 is TGTGCCAGCAGCTTGGGACCAAACACCGGGGAGCTGTTTTTT. This sequence encodes CASSLGPNTGELFF. The chain has TRBV5-4 and TRBJ2-2; D is unclear. Per germline, CDR1 SGHNT and CDR2 YYREEE (reference sequence). V dropped 0 bases and J dropped 2 bases, with 5 bases sitting between them. The CDR3 totals 14 residues.

The chain employs TRBV6-1 and TRBJ1-1; 9 bases are a match to TRBD1. Germline CDR1 and CDR2: MNHNS and SASEGT. With V trimmed by 3 bases and J by 4 bases, 3 bases remained unmatched. The CDR3 spans 14 residues. The CDR3 DNA sequence: TGTGCCAGCAGTGATTGGACAGGGGCCACTGAAGCTTTCTTT. Its translation: CASSDWTGATEAFF.